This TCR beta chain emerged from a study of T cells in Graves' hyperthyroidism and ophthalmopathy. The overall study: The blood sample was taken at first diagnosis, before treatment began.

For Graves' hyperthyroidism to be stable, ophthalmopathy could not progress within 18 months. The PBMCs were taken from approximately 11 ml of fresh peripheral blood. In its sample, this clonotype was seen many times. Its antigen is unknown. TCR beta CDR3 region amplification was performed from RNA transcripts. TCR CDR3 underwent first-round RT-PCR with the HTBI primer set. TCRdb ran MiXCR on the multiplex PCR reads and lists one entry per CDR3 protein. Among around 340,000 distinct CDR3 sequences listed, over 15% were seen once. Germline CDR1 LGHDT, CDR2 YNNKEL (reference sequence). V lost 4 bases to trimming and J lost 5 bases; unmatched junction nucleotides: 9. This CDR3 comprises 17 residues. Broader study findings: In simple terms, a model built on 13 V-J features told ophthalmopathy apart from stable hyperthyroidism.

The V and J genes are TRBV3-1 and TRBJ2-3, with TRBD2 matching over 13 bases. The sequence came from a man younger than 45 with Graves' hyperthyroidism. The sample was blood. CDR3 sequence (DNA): TGTGCCAGCAGCCCTGGACTAGCGGGAGCGGGGGGAGATACGCAGTATTTT. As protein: CASSPGLAGAGGDTQYF.